This TCR beta chain appears in the sequencing data of a study of blood T cell repertoires in COVID-19. For the study at large: Both acute and convalescent COVID-19 samples were obtained from the United States, Italy and Spain. PBMCs, B-cell-depleted T cells, or T cells provided the cDNA or gDNA that made up the material.

Germline lookup yields CDR1 SGHKS and CDR2 YYEKEE (reference sequence). This CDR3 contains 15 residues. V shed 4 bases and J shed 2 bases, with 16 bases lying between them. As processed by the authors: Scientists estimated how many nucleated cells there were by amplifying reference gene primers. TCRdb's table, derived via immunoSEQ multiplex PCR, lists solely in-frame clones and lacks some. For V, J and clone size, that table is used; D and trimming come from the DNA. The sample lists approximately 20,000 clones, nearly 90% occurring once. The rearrangement uses TRBV5-5 and TRBJ2-7; a possible D gene is TRBD1 (5 bases). The receptor was derived from a human donor with active COVID-19. The donor label of this sample is uncertain. The sequenced material came from peripheral blood. The DNA for the CDR3 is TGTGCCAGCAGCCAACGTCAGGGTCTAACCTACGAGCAGTACTTC. Translation gives CASSQRQGLTYEQYF.